The 3 T cell receptor beta chains listed next were all sequenced from one sample in a study of shared T cell receptors in the human thymus. Method: immunoSEQ multiplex PCR; TCRdb's copy keeps in-frame clones and lacks some. Seen here are over 450,000 clones, 75% to 80% observed once, and the top ten hold less than 0.015%. This same sample was also part of a study on human thymus T cells.

The specimen sequenced was thymocytes. These TCRs come from a boy less than two years old with a congenital heart defect.

This clone appeared a few times. The V and J genes are TRBV4-2 and TRBJ2-7; D might be TRBD2 (5 bases). The germline V and J ends were trimmed by 0 bases and 3 bases, with 9 bases remaining between them. The CDR3 is made up of 14 amino acids. Germline assignment: CDR1 LGHNA and CDR2 YNFKEQ. CDR3 amino acids: CASSQDLLGYEQYF. The DNA for the CDR3 is TGTGCCAGCAGCCAAGACCTACTAGGCTACGAGCAGTACTTC.

The chain links TRBV5-1 to TRBJ2-7, with 9 bases that match TRBD2. CDR3 length: 15 residues. V trimming: 4 bases; J trimming: 5 bases; junction bases outside the gene matches: 10. The germline V gene has CDR1 SGHRS and CDR2 YFSETQ. CDR3 DNA sequence: TGCGCCAGCAGCGTCCCTATAGCGGGAGCCCACGAGCAGTACTTC. This gives the protein CASSVPIAGAHEQYF.

V usage is TRBV9 and J usage is TRBJ1-1; D is perhaps TRBD1 (6 bases). Between the trimmed V and J ends, which lost 0 bases and 4 bases, there was a span of 19 bases. This CDR3 has 17 residues. From germline, CDR1 is SGDLS and CDR2 YYNGEE. Written as DNA, the CDR3 is TGTGCCAGCAGCGTAGATCCAACAGGGCTTTTTTCCACTGAAGCTTTCTTT. It codes for CASSVDPTGLFSTEAFF. The full variable domain, completed using reference TRBV9 and TRBJ1-1, is DSGVTQTPKHLITATGQRVTLRCSPRSGDLSVYWYQQSLDQGLQFLIQYYNGEERAKGNILERFSAQQFPDLHSELNLSSLELGDSALYFCASSVDPTGLFSTEAFFGQGTRLTVV.